Sequencing of this T cell receptor beta chain was carried out in a study of OX40 agonist ivuxolimab in advanced cancers. In the study overall: Three dose-escalation patients had partial responses: one with hepatocellular carcinoma and two with cutaneous melanoma. Study conclusions and caveats: Relative to CD4+, CD8+ T cells held more expanded clones on average.

On cycle 4 day 1 and cycle 7 day 1, as well as at baseline, blood was sampled. About this clone itself: Its cognate antigen is unknown.

Method: immunoSEQ multiplex PCR; TCRdb's copy keeps in-frame clones and lacks some. The data show approximately 60,000 clones, about 82% seen once. CDR3 length: 14 residues. CDR1 and CDR2 from the germline V gene are LNHDA and SQIVND (reference sequence). V lost 6 bases and J lost 3; bases outside the gene matches: 6. The source was CD4+ or CD8+ T cells sorted from blood, collected in a trial of the OX40 agonist ivuxolimab. This TCR was recovered from an adult with an advanced solid tumor such as melanoma, head and neck, liver or kidney cancer. The chain recombines TRBV19 with TRBJ2-7; 9 bases are shared with TRBD1. In nucleotides, the CDR3 is TGTGCCAGTAGACTTAGGACAGGGGTCTACGAGCAGTACTTC. Protein: CASRLRTGVYEQYF.